This entry lists 15 T cell receptor beta chains sequenced from one sample in a study of blood T cell repertoires in COVID-19. Profiling relied on immunoSEQ multiplex PCR, and the TCRdb table lists in-frame clones only, not all of them. This table holds about 250,000 clones, under 90% found once. Sequencing input: PBMCs or T cells enriched from blood (not recorded which). These receptor sequences come from a man aged 40-49 years who had recovered from COVID-19.

This chain joins TRBV4-3 and TRBJ1-1, with D maybe TRBD1 (5 bases). Trimming cost V 5 bases and J 2 bases, with 15 bases left between them. The CDR3 is 15 amino acids. CDR1 is LGHNA, CDR2 YSLEER, per germline. This CDR3 reads CASSSFGGGNTEAFF. The CDR3, as DNA: TGCGCCAGCAGCAGTTTCGGGGGGGGAAACACTGAAGCTTTCTTT.

This CDR3 reads CASSIDPRQGGYGYTF. DNA for the CDR3: TGTGCCAGTAGTATAGACCCCCGACAGGGCGGCTATGGCTACACCTTC. This rearrangement joins TRBV19 to TRBJ1-2; 7 bases match TRBD1. From germline, CDR1 is LNHDA and CDR2 SQIVND (reference sequence). The CDR3 is 16 residues long. V shed 0 bases and J 4 bases; nucleotides not matched to a gene: 8.

The rearrangement joins TRBV5-1 to TRBJ2-7; tentatively, D is TRBD2 (6 bases). Germline CDR1 and CDR2: SGHRS and YFSETQ. The CDR3 extends over 15 amino acids. Trimming cost V 7 bases and J 3 bases, with 20 bases left between them. Here the CDR3 reads CASAQGSGRFYEQYF. CDR3 sequence (DNA): TGCGCCAGCGCACAAGGAAGCGGGCGTTTCTACGAGCAGTACTTC.

The sample holds a few counts of this clone. This chain links TRBV9 with TRBJ1-4; 7 bases align to TRBD1. The J segment lost 3 bases and the V segment lost 6 bases, leaving 11 bases of the junction unmatched. The CDR3 contains 16 residues. Germline V gives CDR1 SGDLS, CDR2 YYNGEE. The CDR3 here is CASTNNRQGPNEKLFF. The DNA of the CDR3 is TGTGCCAGCACGAATAACAGACAGGGCCCTAATGAAAAACTGTTTTTT.

The chain uses TRBV7-5 and TRBJ2-1; TRBD1 is taken as the D call from the table, unchecked against the DNA. TRBV7-5 is flagged as a pseudogene. The length of the CDR3 is 16 residues. CDR3 coding DNA: TGTGTCAGAAGCTTAGAGGGACAGGGGACTGTCAATGAGCAGTTCTTC. It encodes CVRSLEGQGTVNEQFF.

The chain joins TRBV3-1 (or the pseudogene TRBV3-2) to TRBJ1-1; D is perhaps TRBD1 (6 bases). The germline V gene encodes CDR1 LGHDT and CDR2 YNNKEL (reference sequence). V was clipped by 4 bases and J by 4 bases, with 16 bases between them. The CDR3 spans 15 residues. The CDR3 nucleotides are TGTGCCAGCAGCCCCCACAGAGAAGGGGGCACTGAAGCTTTCTTT. The encoded protein is CASSPHREGGTEAFF.

This chain connects TRBV4-2 to TRBJ1-6; the match to TRBD1 covers 11 bases. CDR1 is LGHNA, CDR2 YNFKEQ, per germline. Trimming at V came to 4 bases and at J to 13 bases, leaving 3 bases not matched to a gene. The CDR3 contains 13 residues. The CDR3 protein is CASSLGQGGPLHF. The CDR3 DNA follows: TGTGCCAGCAGCCTGGGACAGGGGGGCCCCCTCCACTTT.

The J gene is TRBJ2-7, the V gene TRBV6-2 or TRBV6-3; D is perhaps TRBD1 (5 bases). The CDR3 has 16 amino acids. The V end was cut by 0 bases, the J end by 3 bases, with 15 bases between. Per germline, CDR1 MNHEY and CDR2 SVGEGT. CDR3 nucleotides: TGTGCCAGCAGTTACTCGGCCGTCAGGGCGGTCTACGAGCAGTACTTC. This sequence encodes CASSYSAVRAVYEQYF.

In DNA form, the CDR3 reads TGTGCCAGCAGCTTAAACGCAGGGGGGTACAATGAGCAGTTCTTC. Translated: CASSLNAGGYNEQFF. The chain joins TRBV7-6 to TRBJ2-1; a weak D match, TRBD1 (7 bases). V shed 2 bases and J shed 4 bases, with 12 bases lying between them. Germline V gene data show CDR1 as SGHVS and CDR2 as FNYEAQ. The CDR3 length is 15 residues.

This chain connects TRBV5-1 to TRBJ1-2; the match to TRBD1 covers 9 bases. Germline CDR1 and CDR2: SGHRS and YFSETQ. CDR3 length equals 13 residues. V trimming: 0 bases; J trimming: 8 bases; junction bases outside the gene matches: 2. The CDR3 is CASSLGTGDGYTF. The CDR3 DNA sequence: TGCGCCAGCAGCTTGGGGACAGGGGACGGCTACACCTTC.

The chain carries TRBV28 and TRBJ1-2; 8 nucleotides match TRBD1. Germline lookup yields CDR1 MDHEN and CDR2 SYDVKM. The CDR3 length is 14 residues. The V and J ends lost 4 bases and 8 bases, in that order; junction bases with no gene match: 9. CDR3 sequence: CASSSAGQGSGYTF. CDR3 bases: TGTGCCAGCAGTTCCGCCGGACAGGGTTCCGGCTACACCTTC.

This rearrangement joins TRBV9 to TRBJ2-2; the D gene is possibly TRBD2 (6 bases). The CDR3 extends over 17 amino acids. V was cut by 1 base and J by 2 bases, with 15 bases left in between. Germline V gene data show CDR1 as SGDLS and CDR2 as YYNGEE. For the CDR3, the DNA is TGTGCCAGCAGCGTAACCGCGGGGCTCCTTAACACCGGGGAGCTGTTTTTT. Translated: CASSVTAGLLNTGELFF.

The chain uses TRBV7-2 and TRBJ2-1; D gene uncertain. CDR3 length: 16 amino acids. Trimming took 5 bases from V and 0 from J, leaving 14 bases between them. CDR1 is SGHTA and CDR2 is FQGNSA in the germline V gene. This CDR3 is CASSPAAFSSYNEQFF. The CDR3 DNA reads as TGTGCCAGCAGCCCGGCGGCGTTCAGCTCCTACAATGAGCAGTTCTTC.

The CDR3 region has the DNA TGTGCCAGCAGCTTAGAGGGGCAGGGCAATGGCTACACCTTC. It codes for CASSLEGQGNGYTF. This chain joins TRBV7-8 and TRBJ1-2; D is possibly TRBD1 (5 bases). V lost 1 base and J 6 bases, leaving 12 bases between the germline ends. Germline CDR1 and CDR2: SGHVS and FQNEAQ. CDR3 length equals 14 residues.

This sequence joins TRBV12-3 or TRBV12-4 and TRBJ1-5, with TRBD1 matching 10 bases. Germline trimming cut 6 bases from V and 7 bases from J; bases unmatched to any gene: 3. The CDR3 sequence is 13 residues long. CDR3 bases: TGTGCCAGCAGCAGGACAGGGGGACAGCCCCAGCATTTT. Its translation: CASSRTGGQPQHF.